This passage covers 2 T cell receptor beta chains from one sample sequenced in a study of cytomegalovirus exposure and HLA in healthy donors. It was with 60 Vbeta and 13 Jbeta primers that the PCR ran. The table came from immunoSEQ multiplex PCR; TCRdb's copy has only in-frame clones and leaves some out. The sample yields 100,000 to 150,000 clones, of which the top ten take up over 1.5%. The source material was PBMCs. These receptors were obtained from a woman in her thirties or forties in good health and CMV-seropositive.

The chain uses TRBV11-2 and TRBJ1-1; the D gene is possibly TRBD1 (5 bases). Trimming took 1 base from V and 11 from J, leaving 20 bases between them. CDR3 length: 15 amino acids. Germline CDR1 reads SGHAT; CDR2 reads FQNNGV. CDR3 sequence: CASSLGITAGQVAFF. Written as DNA, the CDR3 is TGTGCCAGCAGCTTAGGAATTACGGCAGGGCAAGTCGCTTTCTTT.

The CDR3 DNA is TGCGCCAGCAGAATCGACAGGTTCCGAGGATCACCCCTCCACTTT. Translating it yields CASRIDRFRGSPLHF. The chain joins TRBV5-1 to TRBJ1-6; D perhaps matches TRBD1 (6 bases). Per germline, CDR1 SGHRS and CDR2 YFSETQ. The CDR3 totals 15 residues. The V end was cut by 5 bases, the J end by 10 bases, with 19 bases between.